This is a list of T cell receptor beta chains from one sample in a study of cytomegalovirus exposure and HLA in healthy donors. The method was immunoSEQ multiplex PCR; TCRdb's version includes in-frame clones alone and lacks a portion of them. This sample has about 200,000 clones; 75% to 90% occur once, and the top ten carry 5.5% to 7%. Sequencing was done on a sample of PBMCs. Source of these receptors: a woman in her late teens or twenties in good health and CMV-seronegative. Both conserved end residues are trimmed from each CDR3. The size field is filled for only some rows; it gives once, few, many or a size class.

V gene	J gene	clone size	CDR3 protein
TRBV7-9	TRBJ2-7	few	ASGEGYYEQY
TRBV7-2	TRBJ2-1	NA	ASSLASGASYNEQF
TRBV6-5	TRBJ1-4	NA	ASSSGGGRDEKLF
TRBV6-5	TRBJ2-1	NA	ASSRGANEQF
TRBV6-1	TRBJ2-5	NA	ASSEDRAKETQY
TRBV9	TRBJ2-7	few	ASSSDHYEQY
TRBV5-1	TRBJ2-7	NA	ASSLALRRRSYEQY
TRBV5-8	TRBJ2-7	NA	ASSLLGQASGMSSYEQY
TRBV29-1	TRBJ1-4	NA	SVDLPGQGEKLF
TRBV9	TRBJ2-7	NA	ASRDRGQISAGQY
TRBV19	TRBJ2-1	few	ASRTGTTRGEQF
TRBV6-5	TRBJ1-1	NA	ASSYSNTRGGAEAF
TRBV13	TRBJ1-3	NA	ASSLYRGPSGNTIY
TRBV19	TRBJ2-7	NA	ASIASGTGGGEQY
TRBV4-1	TRBJ1-1	few	ASSHEDSLNTEAF
TRBV19	TRBJ2-1	NA	ASRPGEISPGQF
TRBV6-1	TRBJ1-5	NA	ASSELVGVVFNQPQH
TRBV2	TRBJ1-2	NA	AGISLTTLNYGYT
TRBV21-1	TRBJ2-7	once	ASSVRRTGSYEQY
TRBV5-1	TRBJ1-4	NA	ASSLEQGGEKLF
TRBV5-6	TRBJ1-4	NA	ASSSVRDGEKLF
TRBV2	TRBJ2-1	NA	ASSEKGISGQF
TRBV20-1	TRBJ2-7	NA	SAPGGGEQY
TRBV19	TRBJ1-5	NA	ATHRGLGQPQH
TRBV6-5	TRBJ1-1	NA	ASRTGTLNTEAF
TRBV6-5	TRBJ2-7	NA	ASSYSASGGNEQY
TRBV25-1	TRBJ2-3	NA	ASSHESRLAGTDTQY